This T cell receptor beta chain came from a study of cytomegalovirus exposure and HLA in healthy donors. Background on the study: In a previous analysis, 110 million or so unique TCR beta sequences were found from 150 million to 200 million T cells. Counted in an early data release were 65 million to 100 million unique TCRs from HLA-typed donors.

There are 16 residues in the CDR3. Trimming cost V 0 bases and J 5 bases; bases outside gene matches: 9. Germline CDR1 SGHRS, CDR2 YFSETQ. The study ran its PCR with 60 Vbeta and 13 Jbeta primers. Sequenced by immunoSEQ multiplex PCR; TCRdb stores in-frame clones only, minus some. Of 180,000 or so clones in the sample, around 78% were seen once. Sample: PBMCs. This receptor was identified in a woman aged 25 to 39 in good health and CMV-seropositive. The chain combines TRBV5-1 with TRBJ2-3; TRBD1 matches at 7 bases. The CDR3 reads CASSLGIGGFLDTQYF. CDR3 DNA: TGCGCCAGCAGCTTGGGAATAGGGGGCTTCTTAGATACGCAGTATTTT.